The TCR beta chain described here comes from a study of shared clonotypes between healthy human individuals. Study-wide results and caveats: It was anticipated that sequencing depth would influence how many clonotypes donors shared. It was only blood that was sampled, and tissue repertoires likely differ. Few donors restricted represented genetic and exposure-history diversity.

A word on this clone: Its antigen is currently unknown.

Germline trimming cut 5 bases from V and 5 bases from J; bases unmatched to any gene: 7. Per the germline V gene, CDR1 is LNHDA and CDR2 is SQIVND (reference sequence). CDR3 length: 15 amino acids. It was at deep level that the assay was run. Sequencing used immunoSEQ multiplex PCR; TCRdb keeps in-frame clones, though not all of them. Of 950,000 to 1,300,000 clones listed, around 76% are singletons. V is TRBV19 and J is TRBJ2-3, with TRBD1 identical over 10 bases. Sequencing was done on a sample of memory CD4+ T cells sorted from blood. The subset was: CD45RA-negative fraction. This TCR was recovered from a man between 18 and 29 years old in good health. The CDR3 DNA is TGTGCCAGTAGTCCGGGACAGGGGCAACGAGATACGCAGTATTTT. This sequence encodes CASSPGQGQRDTQYF.